Detailed here is one T cell receptor (beta chain). TCRdb's copy holds only in-frame clones and misses some; the assay was immunoSEQ multiplex PCR. The top ten clones hold approximately 0.6% of a sample with about 180,000 clones, around 87% of them seen once. This sample was included in a study of blood T cell repertoires in COVID-19. Trimming took off 1 base at V and 0 bases at J, with 16 bases between the two ends. Per germline, CDR1 SGHVS and CDR2 FNYEAQ. There are 17 residues in the CDR3. This sequence joins TRBV7-6 and TRBJ2-7; tentative D call: TRBD1 (5 bases). This clonotype was sampled from a man in his fifties or sixties with COVID-19, enrolled during active disease. The sequenced sample consisted of peripheral blood. CDR3 in amino acids: CASSLVVGDSLSYEQYF. DNA for the CDR3: TGTGCCAGCAGCTTAGTGGTAGGCGACAGCCTCTCCTACGAGCAGTACTTC.